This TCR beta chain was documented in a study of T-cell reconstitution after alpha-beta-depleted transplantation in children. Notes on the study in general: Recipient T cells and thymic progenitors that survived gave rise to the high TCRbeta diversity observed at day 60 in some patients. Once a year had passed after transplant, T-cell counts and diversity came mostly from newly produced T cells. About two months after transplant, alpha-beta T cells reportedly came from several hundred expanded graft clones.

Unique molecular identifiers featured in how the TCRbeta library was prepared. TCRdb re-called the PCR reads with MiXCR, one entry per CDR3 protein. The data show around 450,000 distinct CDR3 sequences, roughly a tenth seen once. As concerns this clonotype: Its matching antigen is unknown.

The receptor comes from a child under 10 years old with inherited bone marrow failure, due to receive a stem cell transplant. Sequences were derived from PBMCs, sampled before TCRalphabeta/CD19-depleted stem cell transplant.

In DNA form, the CDR3 reads TGCAGTGCTAGAGCCTCCCTTTCCTACAATGAGCAGTTCTTC. Translating it yields CSARASLSYNEQFF. The genes are TRBV20-1 and TRBJ2-1; D uncertain. This CDR3 spans 14 amino acids. Germline V lookup: CDR1 DFQATT, CDR2 SNEGSKA (reference sequence). Deletions cut 1 base from V and 1 base from J, with 8 bases between.